This record concerns one T cell receptor (beta chain) sequence. In TCRdb, the RT-PCR reads were re-called with MiXCR into one record per CDR3 protein. The top ten clones hold roughly 1.6% of a sample with around 3,000 distinct CDR3 sequences, 90% of them seen once. The entry originates in a study of yellow fever vaccine responses in identical twins. Trimming cost V 8 bases and J 1 base; bases outside gene matches: 8. This CDR3 spans 15 amino acids. CDR1 and CDR2 (germline): SNHLY, FYNNEI. This sequence originates from a female donor who received the yellow fever vaccine. This sample comprised T cells from blood (PBMCs), unsorted or a sorted subset (not recorded which), obtained before or after yellow fever vaccination (not recorded which). The J gene is TRBJ2-1, the V gene TRBV2; 7 nucleotides agree with TRBD1. In DNA form, the CDR3 reads TGTGCCAGCGGGGACAGCCACGATTCCTACAATGAGCAGTTCTTC. This codes for CASGDSHDSYNEQFF.